This TCR beta chain was sequenced during a study of cytomegalovirus exposure and HLA in healthy donors. Worth noting for this clone: The antigen remains unidentified.

Findings and caveats of the study: A missense DCLRE1C variant was associated with V- and J-gene trimming of TCR beta chains in a later analysis, and an independent cohort replicated the association. Cytomegalovirus-associated TCR beta chains were listed, numbering 150 to 200.

Germline V gene data show CDR1 as SGHTA and CDR2 as FQGNSA. The CDR3 extends over 15 amino acids. Researchers ran the PCR with 60 Vbeta and 13 Jbeta primers. Assay: immunoSEQ multiplex PCR; the TCRdb copy retains only in-frame clones and omits some. Of 270,000 or so clones listed, 80% to 95% are singletons. The chain employs TRBV7-2 and TRBJ2-5; 7 bases are a match to TRBD1. With the DNA end fitting TRBJ2-7 better, the J assignment may be wrong. Sequences were obtained from PBMCs. The clonotype originates from a girl aged 2 to 9 in good health and CMV-seronegative. For the CDR3, the DNA is TGTGCCAGCAGCTTTGGGACAGCCAGCTCCTACGAGCAGTACTTC. This codes for CASSFGTASSYEQYF.